This TCR beta chain stems from a study of shared clonotypes between healthy human individuals. Study in general: The people who gave samples were two women and three men aged 18 to 49.

Using immunoSEQ multiplex PCR, the repertoire was profiled, and TCRdb retains in-frame clones only, with some absent. The table records 2 million to 2.5 million clones, about 95% of them present only once. From germline, CDR1 is SGHNT and CDR2 YYREEE (reference sequence). Deletions cut 2 bases from V and 0 bases from J, with 15 bases between. There are 16 residues in the CDR3. Naive CD8 isolation took CD45RO-negative cells positively selected for CCR7 and excluded terminally differentiated effector memory CD45RA+ cells. The origin of this receptor is a young man in good health. This sequence joins TRBV5-4 and TRBJ2-7; D is unclear. The specimen was naive CD8+ T cells sorted from blood. In DNA, the CDR3 is TGTGCCAGCAGCTTCATGGGTAGTACCTCCTCCTACGAGCAGTACTTC. This gives the protein CASSFMGSTSSYEQYF.